The present TCR beta chain was sequenced within a study of blood T cell repertoires in COVID-19. Looking at the study overall: From the United States, Italy and Spain came samples of acute and convalescent COVID-19. Sources were T cells, B-cell-depleted T cells, or PBMCs; the material itself was cDNA or gDNA.

As handled by the study authors: The assay estimated nucleated cells by amplifying reference gene primers. Profiled with immunoSEQ multiplex PCR; TCRdb holds only in-frame clones, not every one. V and J calls plus clone size are reproduced from that table; the DNA served to infer D and trimming. The top ten clones hold around 6.3% of a sample with some 400,000 clones, 85% to 90% of them seen once. The clonotype was recovered from a man aged 18 to 29 with active or convalescent COVID-19. The sample comprised peripheral blood.

The CDR3, as DNA: TGTGCCAGCAGCTTCGACAGGGCGAACTATGGCTACACCTTC. Protein sequence: CASSFDRANYGYTF. V gene TRBV5-6 combines with J gene TRBJ1-2, with 7 bases matching TRBD1. Germline V gene lookup returns CDR1 SGHDT and CDR2 YYEEEE. The trim removed 2 bases at V and 2 bases at J, leaving 3 bases unmatched. The CDR3 contains 14 residues. Together with reference TRBV5-6 and TRBJ1-2, the CDR3 gives the full variable domain: DAGVTQSPTHLIKTRGQQVTLRCSPKSGHDTVSWYQQALGQGPQFIFQYYEEEERQRGNFPDRFSGHQFPNYSSELNVNALLLGDSALYLCASSFDRANYGYTFGSGTRLTVV.